This TCR beta chain comes out of a study of cytomegalovirus exposure and HLA in healthy donors. PCR involved 60 Vbeta and 13 Jbeta primers. Only in-frame clones appear in the TCRdb table, and some are missing; sequencing was by immunoSEQ multiplex PCR. The sample records 110,000 to 150,000 clones, around 70% being singletons. The CDR3 consists of 13 residues. Germline V gives CDR1 SGHRS, CDR2 YFSETQ. V lost 4 bases and J lost 5, with 11 bases in between. This receptor was taken from a woman aged 60 to 75 in good health and CMV-seropositive. The chain employs TRBV5-1 and TRBJ2-3, with D perhaps TRBD1 (5 bases). What was sequenced was PBMCs. CDR3 DNA: TGCGCCAGCAGCCGATTGGGGCAAGATACGCAGTATTTT. Translated: CASSRLGQDTQYF.